The rows below give T cell receptor beta chains drawn from one sample of a study of blood T cell repertoires in COVID-19. Profiled with immunoSEQ multiplex PCR; TCRdb holds only in-frame clones, not every one. Among approximately 200,000 clones, 65% to 85% were seen once, and the ten largest hold roughly 2.3%. The sequenced sample consisted of peripheral blood. The origin of the receptors is a woman aged 55-70 years with acute or convalescent COVID-19. CDR3s leave out the opening cysteine and the closing phenylalanine or tryptophan.

v_call cdr3_length cdr3_aa
TRBV7-2 13 ASSLAPGQTYEQY
TRBV19 12 ASRTRVDNQPQH
TRBV4-1 13 ASSQAPLGQYEQY
TRBV7-9 10 ATGTGIYEQY
TRBV29-1 14 SVDWLAGGYTDTQY
TRBV18 11 ASSLQTNTEAF
TRBV12-3/TRBV12-4 11 ASSFGQDYEQY
TRBV6-5 13 ASRDRGFSGNTIY
TRBV6-5 9 ASRDRGEAF
TRBV5-1 10 ASSLTGIIQY
TRBV25-1 11 ASRDRTYNEQF
TRBV2 11 ATTGEGNQPQH
TRBV10-3 14 ATGTSGESYQETQY
TRBV13 11 ASSLVLQETQY
TRBV3-1/TRBV3-2 12 ASSQGQGEGGYT
TRBV21-1 10 ASRQGELWAF
TRBV18 11 ASSKRGVTEAF
TRBV10-3 11 AISADRVYGYT
TRBV6-2/TRBV6-3 16 ASSLESGLGAGANVLT
TRBV7-6 13 ASSSNRGPESPLH
TRBV4-2 14 ASSQDLKTGNQPQH
TRBV20-1 12 SASSPRLADTQY
TRBV18 12 ASSPMAAKETQY
TRBV7-9 13 ASSSTGKNRNEQF
TRBV27 13 ASSLSAGSGNTIY
TRBV30 14 AWSRDRGSAGSGYT
TRBV19 12 ASSIRWATDTQY
TRBV6-6 11 ASSYPAGTEAF
TRBV7-3 11 ASSSGINTEAF
TRBV3-1/TRBV3-2 15 ASSQGTSGGKNNEQF
TRBV3-1/TRBV3-2 13 ASSHGQGAVSPLH
TRBV19 13 ASISTARSGNTIY
TRBV19 12 ASTLGQQPFKAF
TRBV20-1 11 SASLDRNTEAF
TRBV28 13 ASSSPGQSNEKLF
TRBV6-4 12 ASSDSGRYNEQF
TRBV7-9 11 ASSLRGGYGYT
TRBV15 12 ATSRVTGSTEAF
TRBV4-3 13 ASSQGQGASYEQY
TRBV7-3 17 ASSLIGTGRHSGANVLT
TRBV4-1 18 ASSHKITPGQGANVYGYT
TRBV7-8 13 ASSPTGGNYNEQF
TRBV28 14 ASSLSTSGGATPQY
TRBV6-2/TRBV6-3 14 ASSYSPRTNRETQY
TRBV11-1 11 ASNLVGTDTQY
TRBV7-9 11 ASLRGDSYEQY
TRBV6-5 13 ASSTLSGGWNEQF
TRBV24-1 13 ATSDWGKTGLEQY
TRBV2 13 ASSEVGRPPGELF
TRBV5-8 14 ASSLHRGRPGNTIY
TRBV5-6 12 ASSLIQGAREQY
TRBV13 12 ASSHTGGAHEQY
TRBV7-2 12 ASSPPSANYGYT
TRBV25-1 12 ALQDRPLNTEAF
TRBV12-5 11 ASGLGQVGAAF
TRBV5-3 13 ARSLVVRSNEKLF
TRBV12-3/TRBV12-4 11 ASSLTVNTEAF
TRBV4-2 13 ASSPREGSKETQY
TRBV19 13 ASSTGTGVGSPLH